This entry features one TCR beta chain sequence. Its matching antigen is unknown. This sample stems from a study of T-cell memory formation after mild COVID-19. Study in general: Clustering of TCRs was largely donor specific. Overall study results and limits: CD8+ contracting clones occupied EMRA, while CD4+ ones occupied mainly CM and EM.

Germline V gives CDR1 KGHDR, CDR2 SFDVKD. The CDR3 sequence is 17 residues long. The V gene end was trimmed by 3 bases and the J gene end by 12 bases; junction bases not matched to a gene: 16. TCRdb fed the 5' RACE reads into MiXCR, producing one record per CDR3 protein. The repertoire holds 92,000 or so distinct CDR3 sequences, with 10% to 15% as singletons. The chain recombines TRBV24-1 with TRBJ2-1, with TRBD1 matching 10 bases. The sample consisted of PBMCs or a T cell subset sorted from them (not recorded which). The origin of this receptor is an adult woman who had mild COVID-19 (a few samples of this study predate the infection). Cell type and time point are not known. CDR3 coding DNA: TGTGCCACCAGTGATGATGACAGGGGGCAGTCCCCCGTTGGGCAGTTCTTC. Translated: CATSDDDRGQSPVGQFF.